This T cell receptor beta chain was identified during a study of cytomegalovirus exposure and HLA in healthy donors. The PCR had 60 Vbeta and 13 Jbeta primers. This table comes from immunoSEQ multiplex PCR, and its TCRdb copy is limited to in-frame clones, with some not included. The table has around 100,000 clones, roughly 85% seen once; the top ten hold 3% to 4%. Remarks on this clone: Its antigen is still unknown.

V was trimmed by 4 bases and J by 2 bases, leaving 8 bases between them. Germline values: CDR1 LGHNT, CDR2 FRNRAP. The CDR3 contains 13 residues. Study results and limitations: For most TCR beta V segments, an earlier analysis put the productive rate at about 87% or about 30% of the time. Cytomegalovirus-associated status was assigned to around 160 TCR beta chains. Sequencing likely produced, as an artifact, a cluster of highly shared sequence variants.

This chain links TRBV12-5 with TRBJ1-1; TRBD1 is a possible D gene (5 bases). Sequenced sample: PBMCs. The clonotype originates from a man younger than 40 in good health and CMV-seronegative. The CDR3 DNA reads TGTGCTAGTGGTTCGACAGCTAACACTGAAGCTTTCTTT. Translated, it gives CASGSTANTEAFF.